Presented here are 13 T cell receptor beta chains from one specimen sequenced in a study of OX40 agonist ivuxolimab in advanced cancers. Preparation of the library involved the immunoSEQ multiplex PCR assay. The clones in this table, taken by TCRdb from immuneACCESS, are in-frame only. Not every clone is retained; where verified, under half of the shortfall comes from an unresolved V gene, and the cause of the rest is unknown. Here the sample has tens of thousands of clones; roughly 84% occur a single time. Approximately 6.5% of the sample goes to the ten largest clones. The sequences come from CD4+ or CD8+ T cells sorted from blood, collected in a trial of the OX40 agonist ivuxolimab. The receptors were gathered from an adult with an advanced solid tumor such as melanoma, head and neck, liver or kidney cancer.

This clone was observed once. This sequence joins TRBV6-6 and TRBJ1-2, with a tentative D call TRBD1 (5 bases). This CDR3 has 12 amino acids. The V gene lost 4 bases and the J gene lost 5 bases, with 8 bases spanning the gap. In germline, CDR1 is MNHNY, CDR2 SVGAGI (reference sequence). CDR3 amino acids: CASSLQAYGYTF. As DNA, the CDR3 is TGTGCCAGCAGTTTACAGGCGTATGGCTACACCTTC.

The chain employs TRBV14 and TRBJ1-1; TRBD1 is a possible D gene (6 bases). The CDR3 is made up of 16 amino acids. Trimming removed 4 bases at V and 0 bases at J, with 15 bases between. Germline CDR1 reads SGHDN; CDR2 reads FVKESK. The CDR3: CASSRFEGTLNTEAFF. In nucleotides, the CDR3 is TGTGCCAGCAGCCGATTCGAGGGGACATTGAACACTGAAGCTTTCTTT.

For this clone: One end of the junction is discordant with germline, which a read error may explain. This chain connects TRBV7-3 to TRBJ2-3, with 7 bases that match TRBD2. Germline V gene lookup returns CDR1 SGHTA and CDR2 FQGTGA. This CDR3 contains 13 residues. CDR3 in DNA: TGTGCCAGCAGCCTAACACTAGCGGATACGCAGTATTTT. Residues: CASSLTLADTQYF.

The chain joins TRBV29-1 to TRBJ2-1; D gene unclear. In germline, CDR1 is SQVTM, CDR2 ANQGSEA. The CDR3 is 13 residues long. V lost 4 bases and J lost 0, with 7 bases in between. CDR3 nucleotide sequence: TGCAGCGTTGTTCTTGACTCCTACAATGAGCAGTTCTTC. It translates to CSVVLDSYNEQFF.

The chain recombines TRBV2 with TRBJ1-1, with 8 bases matching TRBD1. The CDR3 is made up of 16 amino acids. Germline CDR1 SNHLY, CDR2 FYNNEI. The trim removed 8 bases at V and 4 bases at J, leaving 15 bases unmatched. Here the CDR3 reads CASSFNQGARGTEAFF. The CDR3 DNA is TGTGCCAGCTCGTTTAACCAGGGGGCGCGGGGCACTGAAGCTTTCTTT.

The rearrangement joins TRBV14 to TRBJ2-7, with D possibly TRBD1 on 6 matching bases. V gave up 4 bases and J gave up 6 bases, with 19 bases separating them. Germline V gene sequence: CDR1 SGHDN, CDR2 FVKESK. The CDR3 loop spans 15 amino acids. CDR3 in DNA: TGTGCCAGCAGCCCACTGGGGCAGGGGATGGGCGAGCAGTACTTC. This codes for CASSPLGQGMGEQYF. Full variable domain (outside the CDR3, taken from reference TRBV14 and TRBJ2-7): EAGVTQFPSHSVIEKGQTVTLRCDPISGHDNLYWYRRVMGKEIKFLLHFVKESKQDESGMPNNRFLAERTGGTYSTLKVQPAELEDSGVYFCASSPLGQGMGEQYFGPGTRLTVT.

The V gene is TRBV19, the J gene TRBJ2-3, with 9 bases fitting TRBD2. V was clipped by 6 bases and J by 10 bases; unmatched bases: 11. From germline, CDR1 is LNHDA and CDR2 SQIVND (reference sequence). The CDR3 loop spans 14 amino acids. The CDR3 DNA reads TGTGCCAGTAGCAGGGGACTAGCTGGTGTTCCGCAGTATTTT. Translated: CASSRGLAGVPQYF.

Only one count was recorded for this clone. The V and J genes are TRBV19 and TRBJ2-5, with D possibly matching TRBD1 (5 bases). The J call may be faulty, since TRBJ2-7 better matches the DNA end. The CDR3 consists of 12 residues. Germline V gene lookup returns CDR1 LNHDA and CDR2 SQIVND (reference sequence). CDR3 sequence reads: CASSRQGVEQYF. CDR3 nucleotide sequence: TGTGCCAGTTCCCGACAAGGGGTCGAGCAGTACTTC.

This clone was seen once. V and J are TRBV28 and TRBJ1-1, with unresolved D. This CDR3 contains 13 residues. CDR1 and CDR2 from the germline V gene are MDHEN and SYDVKM. The V and J ends lost 10 bases and 1 base respectively, with 13 bases between them. This CDR3 reads CANKRNSNTEAFF. The DNA of the CDR3 is TGTGCCAACAAGAGGAACTCGAACACTGAAGCTTTCTTT.

V gene TRBV5-6 combines with J gene TRBJ2-6; D gene unclear. The CDR3 is 15 amino acids. In germline, CDR1 is SGHDT, CDR2 YYEEEE. V lost 4 bases and J lost 1, with 9 bases in between. The CDR3 nucleotides read TGTGCCAGCAGCCCGCTTACATCTGGGGCCAACGTCCTGACTTTC. Encoded protein: CASSPLTSGANVLTF. The variable domain in full, completed from reference TRBV5-6 and TRBJ2-6, reads DAGVTQSPTHLIKTRGQQVTLRCSPKSGHDTVSWYQQALGQGPQFIFQYYEEEERQRGNFPDRFSGHQFPNYSSELNVNALLLGDSALYLCASSPLTSGANVLTFGAGSRLTVL.

This sequence joins TRBV6-5 and TRBJ1-2; 8 nucleotides match TRBD1. Germline CDR1 reads MNHEY; CDR2 reads SVGAGI. There are 15 residues in the CDR3. Trimming took 2 bases from V and 0 from J; bases not matched to a gene: 2. The CDR3 is CASSYDRGTNYGYTF. Written as DNA, the CDR3 is TGTGCCAGCAGTTACGACAGGGGAACTAACTATGGCTACACCTTC.

This chain connects TRBV11-2 to TRBJ2-7, with 14 bases matching TRBD2. Germline lookup yields CDR1 SGHAT and CDR2 FQNNGV. This CDR3 is 16 amino acids long. V dropped 5 bases and J dropped 7; count of bases not matched to a gene: 10. CDR3 sequence: CASSRSGTSGREEQYF. The CDR3 nucleotides are TGTGCCAGCAGCCGTTCGGGGACTAGCGGGAGAGAGGAGCAGTACTTC.

The V gene is TRBV7-3, the J gene TRBJ1-5; D is uncertain. The V gene lost 1 base and the J gene lost 11 bases, with 12 bases spanning the gap. CDR3 length: 13 amino acids. From germline, CDR1 is SGHTA and CDR2 FQGTGA. For the CDR3, the DNA is TGTGCCAGCAGCTTAAACCAGGAATCAGCCCAGCATTTT. This codes for CASSLNQESAQHF.